These T cell receptor beta chains were read from a single sample in a study of blood T cell repertoires in COVID-19. Clones were read by immunoSEQ multiplex PCR, and TCRdb kept only the in-frame ones, dropping some. The repertoire consists of roughly 300,000 clones, with about 87% occurring once and the leading ten covering about 5%. The sequenced sample consisted of PBMCs or T cells enriched from blood (not recorded which). The receptor set was obtained from a young woman who had recovered from COVID-19. Each CDR3 is given with its conserved first and last residue. A D gene is named only where the DNA matches it firmly. Only some rows state a clone size, as once, few, many or a class for expanded clones.

clone_size: .
v_call: TRBV27
d_call: .
j_call: TRBJ1-3
cdr3_nt: TGTGCCAGCAGTTCAGGGGCGATAGGAAACACCATATATTTT
cdr3_aa: CASSSGAIGNTIYF

clone_size: .
v_call: TRBV4-1
d_call: .
j_call: TRBJ2-1
cdr3_nt: TGCGCCAGCAGTAGCTCCGGGACAGAGCAGTTCTTC
cdr3_aa: CASSSSGTEQFF

clone_size: .
v_call: TRBV6-1
d_call: .
j_call: TRBJ1-5
cdr3_nt: TGTGCCAGCAGTGATCCGGCCGCGGCAGGGCTAAAGCAGCCCCAGCATTTT
cdr3_aa: CASSDPAAAGLKQPQHF

clone_size: .
v_call: TRBV5-1
d_call: .
j_call: TRBJ2-6
cdr3_nt: TGCGCCAGCAGCTTGGAAGCCGGGGCTGGGGCCAACGTCCTGACTTTC
cdr3_aa: CASSLEAGAGANVLTF

clone_size: .
v_call: TRBV4-2
d_call: .
j_call: TRBJ1-1
cdr3_nt: TGTGCCAGCAGCCAGGAGAGGGCGCTGAACACTGAAGCTTTCTTT
cdr3_aa: CASSQERALNTEAFF

clone_size: .
v_call: TRBV18
d_call: TRBD2
j_call: TRBJ2-3
cdr3_nt: TGTGCCAGCTCAACCCAGCGGGGGGCGGACACAGATACGCAGTATTTT
cdr3_aa: CASSTQRGADTDTQYF

clone_size: .
v_call: TRBV7-6
d_call: .
j_call: TRBJ1-6
cdr3_nt: TGTGCCAGCAGCTTAGGGGGGGAGGGCACCTCACCCCTCCACTTT
cdr3_aa: CASSLGGEGTSPLHF

clone_size: .
v_call: TRBV6-2/TRBV6-3
d_call: .
j_call: TRBJ2-7
cdr3_nt: TGTGCCAGCAGTGACCATACAGGGACCGGCCACTACGAGCAGTACTTC
cdr3_aa: CASSDHTGTGHYEQYF

clone_size: once
v_call: TRBV30
d_call: .
j_call: TRBJ1-5
cdr3_nt: TGTGCCTGGAGTGATCAGGGTGGGCAGCCCCAGCATTTT
cdr3_aa: CAWSDQGGQPQHF

clone_size: .
v_call: TRBV10-2
d_call: TRBD2
j_call: TRBJ2-7
cdr3_nt: TGCGCCAGCAGTGAGACTAGCGGGGCCGTATACGAGCAGTACTTC
cdr3_aa: CASSETSGAVYEQYF

clone_size: .
v_call: TRBV5-5
d_call: TRBD1
j_call: TRBJ1-2
cdr3_nt: TGTGCCAGCAGCTGGTCGGACAGGGGCCGGTATGGCTACACCTTC
cdr3_aa: CASSWSDRGRYGYTF

clone_size: .
v_call: TRBV5-1
d_call: .
j_call: TRBJ2-7
cdr3_nt: TGCGCCAGCAGCCCAAACTCACAGGGATTCGAGCAGTACTTC
cdr3_aa: CASSPNSQGFEQYF

clone_size: .
v_call: TRBV10-3
d_call: .
j_call: TRBJ2-3
cdr3_nt: TGTGCCATCAGCCGCGTGTATAGGGGGAGCACAGATACGCAGTATTTT
cdr3_aa: CAISRVYRGSTDTQYF